This TCR beta chain was obtained from a study of blood T cell repertoires in COVID-19. Study at large: Sample material is recorded as cDNA or gDNA derived from T cells, B-cell-depleted T cells, or PBMCs.

The CDR3 has 13 amino acids. Germline CDR1 is MNHEY and CDR2 is SVGAGI. Trimming took off 0 bases at V and 6 bases at J, with 9 bases between the two ends. Original handling: The assay estimated nucleated cells by amplifying reference gene primers. Profiled with immunoSEQ multiplex PCR; TCRdb holds only in-frame clones, not every one. That table supplies the V and J calls and clone size; D and trimming were determined from the DNA. The sample lists approximately 250,000 clones, about 88% occurring once. The clonotype was recovered from a man aged 30 to 39 with active or convalescent COVID-19. The specimen sequenced was peripheral blood. The gene calls are TRBV6-5 and TRBJ2-7, with D perhaps TRBD2 (5 bases). The CDR3 sequence is CASSYSIRGEQYF. CDR3 in DNA: TGTGCCAGCAGTTACTCGATCCGGGGCGAGCAGTACTTC.